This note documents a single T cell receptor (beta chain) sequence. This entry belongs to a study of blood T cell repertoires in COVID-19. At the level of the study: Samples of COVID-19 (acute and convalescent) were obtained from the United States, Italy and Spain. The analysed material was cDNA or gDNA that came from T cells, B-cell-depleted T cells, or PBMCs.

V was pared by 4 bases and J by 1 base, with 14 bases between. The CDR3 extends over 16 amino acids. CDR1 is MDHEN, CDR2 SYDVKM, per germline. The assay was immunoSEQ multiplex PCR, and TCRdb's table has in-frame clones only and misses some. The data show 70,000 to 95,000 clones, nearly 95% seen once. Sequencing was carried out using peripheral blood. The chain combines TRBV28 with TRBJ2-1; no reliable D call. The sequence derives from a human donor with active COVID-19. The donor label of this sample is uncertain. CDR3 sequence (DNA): TGTGCCAGCAGTTCTCTTACAATCCCTTCCTACAATGAGCAGTTCTTC. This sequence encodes CASSSLTIPSYNEQFF.